The 8 T cell receptor beta chains presented below share a single source sample, sequenced in a study of control samples from healthy donors and cancer patients. The repertoire was sequenced with immunoSEQ multiplex PCR; TCRdb's copy has only in-frame clones and lacks some. The table lists some 160,000 clones, about 93% of them singletons. Sequencing was done on a sample of blood. Receptors were obtained from a woman in her twenties or thirties in good health.

The chain uses TRBV29-1 and TRBJ1-1; D is undetermined. The CDR3 is 11 amino acids. Trimming cost V 7 bases and J 0 bases, with 6 bases left between them. Germline values: CDR1 SQVTM, CDR2 ANQGSEA. CDR3 sequence reads: CSGIMNTEAFF. CDR3 DNA: TGCAGCGGGATTATGAACACTGAAGCTTTCTTT.

This chain joins TRBV3-1 (or the pseudogene TRBV3-2) and TRBJ1-3, with D uncertain. The V end was cut by 5 bases, the J end by 0 bases, with 8 bases between. The CDR3 extends over 14 amino acids. Looked up from germline, CDR1 is LGHDT and CDR2 is YNNKEL (reference sequence). CDR3 residues: CASSGRYSGNTIYF. CDR3 nucleotides: TGTGCCAGCAGCGGCCGGTACTCTGGAAACACCATATATTTT.

The chain employs TRBV15 and TRBJ1-3; a possible D gene is TRBD1 (5 bases). The ends were cut back, 0 bases at V and 1 base at J, with 10 bases in the middle. The germline gives CDR1 LNHNV, CDR2 YYDKDF (reference sequence). The CDR3 contains 16 residues. In DNA form, the CDR3 reads TGTGCCACCAGCAGAGACCCAGGGATATCTGGAAACACCATATATTTT. This codes for CATSRDPGISGNTIYF.

The rearrangement uses TRBV6-5 and TRBJ2-1; 11 bases are shared with TRBD2. The CDR3 runs to 15 residues. CDR1 is MNHEY, CDR2 SVGAGI, per germline. J was trimmed by 7 bases and V by 6 bases; bases with no gene match: 8. The CDR3 loop reads CASSQLAGDWNEQFF. The CDR3 nucleotides read TGTGCCAGCAGCCAACTAGCGGGAGATTGGAATGAGCAGTTCTTC.

The J gene is TRBJ1-1, the V gene TRBV28, with D perhaps matching TRBD1 (5 bases). The germline V gene encodes CDR1 MDHEN and CDR2 SYDVKM. Between the trimmed V and J ends, which lost 2 bases and 13 bases, there was a span of 14 bases. The CDR3 has 12 residues. CDR3 nucleotide sequence: TGTGCCAGCAGTTTAGGGAGGCTACAGGTTTTCTTT. This encodes CASSLGRLQVFF. Together with reference TRBV28 and TRBJ1-1, the CDR3 gives the full variable domain: DVKVTQSSRYLVKRTGEKVFLECVQDMDHENMFWYRQDPGLGLRLIYFSYDVKMKEKGDIPEGYSVSREKKERFSLILESASTNQTSMYLCASSLGRLQVFFGQGTRLTVV.

The chain joins TRBV5-1 to TRBJ1-4, with D perhaps matching TRBD1 (6 bases). V was cut by 0 bases and J by 7 bases, with 16 bases left in between. Germline CDR1 is SGHRS and CDR2 is YFSETQ. The CDR3 runs to 16 residues. CDR3 DNA sequence: TGCGCCAGCAGCTTGGAAGTGGGGGGCGCGGGTGAAAAACTGTTTTTT. The encoded protein is CASSLEVGGAGEKLFF.

V usage is TRBV24-1 and J usage is TRBJ1-6; TRBD1 is a possible D gene (5 bases). The V gene lost 4 bases and the J gene lost 7 bases, with 10 bases spanning the gap. Germline V lookup: CDR1 KGHDR, CDR2 SFDVKD. This CDR3 has 14 residues. CDR3 loop: CATSEGTLNSPLHF. CDR3 nucleotides: TGTGCCACCAGTGAGGGGACCTTAAATTCACCCCTCCACTTT.

The CDR3 bases are TGTGCCAGCCCTGATACAGGGCCTTTTATGAATAATTCACCCCTCCACTTT. It yields the protein CASPDTGPFMNNSPLHF. The chain combines TRBV6-4 with TRBJ1-6; maybe TRBD1 (6 bases). The CDR3 covers 17 residues. Germline-derived CDR1 and CDR2 are MRHNA and SNTAGT. Trimming shortened V by 8 bases and J by 5 bases, and 22 bases separated the two germline ends.